This TCR beta chain was found in a study of T cells in Graves' hyperthyroidism and ophthalmopathy (dated by TCRdb to about 2019). As for the study more broadly: Peripheral blood samples were taken at initial diagnosis, before any treatment was given. TCR V-J signatures able to tell the groups apart were searched for in a discovery cohort of more than 90 patients, of whom more than 40 had Graves' ophthalmopathy and roughly 57 had stable Graves' hyperthyroidism. An independent validation cohort of under 20 hyperthyroidism patients and approximately 16 patients who later progressed to ophthalmopathy tested prospective prediction of ophthalmopathy. The 100 or so discovery patients were divided at random into training and test sets in a 7:3 ratio. Thyroid tissue and blood T-cell repertoires from six Graves' hyperthyroidism patients were also compared in the study. After blood sampling, hyperthyroidism patients were treated with methimazole at a starting dose of 30 mg daily, and ophthalmopathy patients were treated with high-dose intravenous methylprednisolone. TCR Vbeta CDR3 sequencing of roughly 140 peripheral blood samples (approximately 44 ophthalmopathy, 75 hyperthyroidism and some 17 progressor patients) is reported in the paper.

About this clonotype itself: Its antigen is unknown. It has no much larger one-base neighbor in the sample; base qualities were not kept.

The TCR beta CDR3 regions were amplified from the RNA transcripts. The TCR CDR3 was subjected to a first round of RT-PCR using the HTBI primer set and the Qiagen OneStep RT-PCR kit. Libraries were constructed in a second round of multiplex PCR, after which size selection and purification were performed. The libraries were sequenced on an Illumina HiSeq2000 using paired-end 100 bp reads. As for the authors' bioinformatics: SOAPnuke was used to process the raw data, removing reads that contained adapters or uncalled bases, had a mean Phred below 15, or lacked an exact match to the constant primer or identifier. COPE v1.2.5 was used to merge the high-quality paired reads, and each unique nucleotide sequence was defined as a clonotype. Clonotypes were aligned to IMGT TRBV, TRBD and TRBJ reference segments using MiTCR v1.1. The analysis was restricted to V-J combinations with a frequency above 0.0001, which together covered over 99% of the repertoires. A TCS score was defined as the ratio of F50 (clonal expansion) to E x V (chaos), with BLOSUM62-based TCRdist applied between CDR3 peptides within each V-J. Welch's t-statistics and random forest reduced 450 to 600 V-J features to some 14, which were used in a naive Bayes classifier (R e1071). In TCRdb, the public reads were trimmed at Q25 with fastp and aligned with MiXCR, with productive beta chains retained. Each record represents a unique CDR3 protein, reported with the most common genes and DNA among its rows. In this record, the V and J calls reflect TCRdb's handling and not the investigators' own analysis. Across this sample there are about 370,000 distinct CDR3 sequences, with 15% seen only once. The ten most abundant clones make up approximately 20% of the sample.

Summary of the overall study and its limitations: Sample size was not statistically predetermined, and investigators were not blinded to group allocation. Ophthalmopathy was separated from stable hyperthyroidism by a 13 V-J signature model, with around 90% sensitivity and about 81% specificity obtained in cross-validation and 80%/75% obtained in testing. Blood samples also contained most of the expanded thyroid clonotypes (frequency above 0.001), which suggests that blood repertoires may reflect thyroid immune responses. During validation, the model predicted progression to ophthalmopathy a median of about 5.9 months ahead of onset, with almost 71% sensitivity and around 72% specificity.

Ophthalmopathy patients had moderately to severely active disease, Clinical Activity Score of at least 3, NOSPECS grade of at least 4, and duration under 3 months. The study excluded patients with uncontrolled infections, other autoimmune diseases, pregnancy or lactation. Diagnoses were established on the basis of clinical symptoms, serum thyroxine and TRAb, thyroid ultrasound, and orbital computed tomography. Ficoll-Paque density gradient centrifugation was used to isolate PBMCs from 10 ml of fresh peripheral blood. Total RNA was extracted using Trizol reagent, and RNA quality was assessed on an Agilent 2100 Bioanalyzer. Source material: blood. This TCR derives from a woman aged 55-70 years with Graves' ophthalmopathy.

For the CDR3, the sequence is CSVAGTSGGTDTQYF. In nucleotides, the sequence is TGCAGCGTCGCCGGGACTAGCGGGGGCACAGATACGCAGTATTTT. The chain is encoded by TRBV29-1 joined to TRBJ2-3, and TRBD2 matches 13 of the central bases. Trimming takes 6 bases off V and 1 base off J; junction bases not matched to a gene: 4. Reading from cysteine to phenylalanine, the CDR3 counts 15 amino acids. The only DNA kept is the CDR3, 45 bases in frame from the first base. The germline V gene provides CDR1 SQVTM and CDR2 ANQGSEA.